This entry is about one T cell receptor beta chain. The data originate from a study of blood T cell repertoires in COVID-19. Study at large: T cells, B-cell-depleted T cells, or PBMCs provided the cDNA or gDNA that served as material.

In the study's own analysis: For nucleated cells, counts were estimated from reference gene primer amplification. Data came from immunoSEQ multiplex PCR; TCRdb stores just in-frame clones and leaves some out. The DNA was the basis for D and trimming; V, J and clone size are from that table. The table shows 300,000 to 400,000 clones, with approximately 86% occurring only once. Trimming pared 5 bases from V and 6 bases from J, leaving 10 bases between. Germline loops: CDR1 SNHLY, CDR2 FYNNEI. The CDR3 runs to 12 residues. Recruits, aged about 18 to 95 years, lived in around 24 US areas. V gene TRBV2 combines with J gene TRBJ1-2; D is undetermined. Sequencing was performed on PBMCs or T cells enriched from blood (not recorded which). The sequence derives from a middle-aged woman with acute COVID-19. The CDR3 spells CASSKHSDGYTF. The CDR3 DNA reads TGTGCCAGCAGTAAACACAGTGATGGCTACACCTTC.